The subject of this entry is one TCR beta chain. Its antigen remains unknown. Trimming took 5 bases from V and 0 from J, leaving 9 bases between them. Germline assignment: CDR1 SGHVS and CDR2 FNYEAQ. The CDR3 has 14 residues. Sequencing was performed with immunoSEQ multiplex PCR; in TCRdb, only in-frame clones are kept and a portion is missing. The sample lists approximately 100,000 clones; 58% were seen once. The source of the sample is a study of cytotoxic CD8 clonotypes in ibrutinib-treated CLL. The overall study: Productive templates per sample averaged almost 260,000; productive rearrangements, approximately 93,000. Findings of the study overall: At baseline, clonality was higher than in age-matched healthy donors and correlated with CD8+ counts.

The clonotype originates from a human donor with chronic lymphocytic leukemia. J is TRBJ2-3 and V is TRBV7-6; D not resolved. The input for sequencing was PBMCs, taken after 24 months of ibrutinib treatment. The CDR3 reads CASSGPSSTDTQYF. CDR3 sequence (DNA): TGTGCCAGCAGCGGACCAAGTAGCACAGATACGCAGTATTTT.